These 10 T cell receptor beta chains originate from one sample sequenced in a study of shared clonotypes between healthy human individuals. Profiling relied on immunoSEQ multiplex PCR, and the TCRdb table lists in-frame clones only, not all of them. The repertoire holds roughly 1,100,000 clones, around 76% seen once, with roughly 1.4% in the top ten. The sequenced material came from memory CD4+ T cells sorted from blood. The sample's subset: CD45RA-negative fraction. The receptor source for this set is a man between 18 and 35 years old in good health.

This clone was recorded at least ten times. The V call is TRBV10-1, the J call TRBJ2-2, with 11 positions matching TRBD2. The CDR3 covers 15 residues. Germline loops: CDR1 WNHNN, CDR2 SYGVQD (reference sequence). After removal of 8 bases from V and 6 bases from J, the junction contained 8 bases not matched to a gene. In nucleotides, the CDR3 is TGCGCCAGCCGTTTACTAGCGGGGGTATCCGGGGAGCTGTTTTTT. This codes for CASRLLAGVSGELFF.

This clone was observed a single time. This rearrangement joins TRBV9 to TRBJ2-7, with 7 bases fitting TRBD1. Germline V CDR1 and CDR2: SGDLS, YYNGEE. This CDR3 is 14 amino acids long. Losses at the gene ends were 2 bases for V and 2 bases for J; bases not matched to a gene: 4. The CDR3, as DNA: TGTGCCAGCAGCGTTTCGCAGGGGGCCTACGAGCAGTACTTC. This encodes CASSVSQGAYEQYF. The whole variable domain, remainder taken from reference TRBV9 and TRBJ2-7, is DSGVTQTPKHLITATGQRVTLRCSPRSGDLSVYWYQQSLDQGLQFLIQYYNGEERAKGNILERFSAQQFPDLHSELNLSSLELGDSALYFCASSVSQGAYEQYFGPGTRLTVT.

The chain uses TRBV28 and TRBJ1-4; D unclear. Deletions cut 11 bases from V and 8 bases from J, with 15 bases between. Looked up from germline, CDR1 is MDHEN and CDR2 is SYDVKM. The CDR3 spans 12 residues. The CDR3 here is CASGPGREKLFF. The CDR3, as DNA: TGTGCCTCAGGCCCGGGTCGAGAAAAACTGTTTTTT.

Comments on this clone: This may stem from a read error, because a much larger clone lies one nucleotide away. The genes are TRBV7-9 and TRBJ2-2, with D perhaps being TRBD1 or TRBD2 (6 bases each). This CDR3 comprises 15 residues. Germline CDR1 SEHNR, CDR2 FQNEAQ (reference sequence). The germline V and J ends were trimmed by 2 bases and 4 bases, with 11 bases remaining between them. The CDR3 nucleotides read TGTGCCAGCAGCTTATCGGGGGCGAGCACCGGGGAGCTGTTTTTT. Residues: CASSLSGASTGELFF.

This chain's CDR3 is CASSPSGGYYEQYF. CDR3 bases: TGTGCCAGCAGCCCCTCGGGCGGGTACTACGAGCAGTACTTC. The chain recombines TRBV7-9 with TRBJ2-7, with a possible D match to TRBD2 (5 bases). V lost 5 bases and J lost 3, with 14 bases in between. Germline assignment: CDR1 SEHNR and CDR2 FQNEAQ (reference sequence). This CDR3 has 14 residues.

V and J are TRBV5-1 and TRBJ2-5, with TRBD2 matching 13 bases. The V segment lost 3 bases and the J segment 2 bases; nucleotides outside the gene matches: 7. CDR1 is SGHRS and CDR2 is YFSETQ in the germline V gene. This CDR3 contains 17 residues. CDR3 bases: TGCGCCAGCAGCTCCGGTGGACTAGCGGGAGATCAAGAGACCCAGTACTTC. It is translated as CASSSGGLAGDQETQYF.

This chain joins TRBV7-2 and TRBJ1-5; TRBD1 matches at 8 bases. CDR1 is SGHTA, CDR2 FQGNSA, per germline. Trimming took 5 bases from V and 6 from J; bases not matched to a gene: 3. The CDR3 spans 13 residues. DNA for the CDR3: TGTGCCAGCAGCCGTGGACAGGGTCAGCCCCAGCATTTT. Translated: CASSRGQGQPQHF.

This rearrangement joins TRBV19 to TRBJ2-5; TRBD2 might be the D (5 bases). Germline CDR1 reads LNHDA; CDR2 reads SQIVND (reference sequence). V was trimmed by 9 bases and J by 8 bases, leaving 13 bases between them. The CDR3 length is 11 residues. CDR3: CARGPGSTQYF. CDR3 sequence (DNA): TGTGCCAGAGGGCCGGGAAGCACCCAGTACTTC. Complete variable domain (other parts from reference TRBV19 and TRBJ2-5): DGGITQSPKYLFRKEGQNVTLSCEQNLNHDAMYWYRQDPGQGLRLIYYSQIVNDFQKGDIAEGYSVSREKKESFPLTVTSAQKNPTAFYLCARGPGSTQYFGPGTRLLVL.

This chain connects TRBV30 to TRBJ1-5, with a tentative D call TRBD1 (5 bases). Germline V gives CDR1 GTSNPN, CDR2 SVGIG (reference sequence). This CDR3 is built from 14 residues. V dropped 2 bases and J dropped 9 bases, with 17 bases sitting between them. DNA of the CDR3: TGTGCCTGGAGTTCGTTAATGGGGGGAAGGCCCCAGCATTTT. Its protein is CAWSSLMGGRPQHF.

There are a few counts of this clone. This chain links TRBV5-1 with TRBJ1-2; D call uncertain. This CDR3 is 12 amino acids long. CDR1 SGHRS and CDR2 YFSETQ come from the germline V gene. V lost 0 bases, J lost 13 bases, and 13 bases lay in between. CDR3 sequence (DNA): TGCGCCAGCAGCTTGGAGGTCGGCCCACCCACCTTC. Translated: CASSLEVGPPTF.